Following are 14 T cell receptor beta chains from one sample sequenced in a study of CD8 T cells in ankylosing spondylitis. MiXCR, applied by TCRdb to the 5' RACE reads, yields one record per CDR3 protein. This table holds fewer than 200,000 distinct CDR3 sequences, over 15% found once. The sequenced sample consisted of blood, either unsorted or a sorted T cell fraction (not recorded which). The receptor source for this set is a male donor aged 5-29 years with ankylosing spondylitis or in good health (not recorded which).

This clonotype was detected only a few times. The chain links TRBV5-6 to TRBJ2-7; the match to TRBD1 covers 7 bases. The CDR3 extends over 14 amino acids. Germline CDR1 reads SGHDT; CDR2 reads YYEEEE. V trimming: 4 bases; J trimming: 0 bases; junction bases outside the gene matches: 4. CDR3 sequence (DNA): TGTGCCAGCAGCGAACAGGGGAGCTCCTACGAGCAGTACGTC. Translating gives CASSEQGSSYEQYV.

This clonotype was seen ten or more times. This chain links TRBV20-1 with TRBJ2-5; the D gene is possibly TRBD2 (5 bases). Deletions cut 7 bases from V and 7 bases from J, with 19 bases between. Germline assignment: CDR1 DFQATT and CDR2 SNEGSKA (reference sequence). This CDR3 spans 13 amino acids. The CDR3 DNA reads TGCAGTGGGTTCTTAGGGCCGGAGGCGACCCAGTACTTC. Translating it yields CSGFLGPEATQYF.

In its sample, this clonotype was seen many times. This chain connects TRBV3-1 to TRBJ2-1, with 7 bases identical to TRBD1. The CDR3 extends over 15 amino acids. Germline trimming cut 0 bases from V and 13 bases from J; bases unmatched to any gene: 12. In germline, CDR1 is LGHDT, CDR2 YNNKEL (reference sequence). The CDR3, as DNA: TGTGCCAGCAGCCAAGATTGGTGGGGACAGCTAGAACAGTTCTTC. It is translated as CASSQDWWGQLEQFF.

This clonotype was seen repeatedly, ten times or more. CDR3 sequence reads: CASSPSTRTAPGANVLTF. As DNA, the CDR3 is TGTGCCAGCAGCCCATCCACTCGGACAGCCCCTGGGGCCAACGTCCTGACTTTC. The V and J genes are TRBV16 and TRBJ2-6; D is possibly TRBD1 (6 bases). The germline V gene has CDR1 KGHSY and CDR2 FQNENV. Trimming pared 4 bases from V and 2 bases from J, leaving 18 bases between. The CDR3 has 18 amino acids.

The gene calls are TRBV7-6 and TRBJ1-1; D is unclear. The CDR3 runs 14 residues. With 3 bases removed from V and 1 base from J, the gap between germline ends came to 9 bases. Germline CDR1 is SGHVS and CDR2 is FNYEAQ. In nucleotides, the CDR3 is TGTGCCAGCAGCTTTTCGACGGGGAACACTGAAGCTTTCTTT. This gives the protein CASSFSTGNTEAFF.

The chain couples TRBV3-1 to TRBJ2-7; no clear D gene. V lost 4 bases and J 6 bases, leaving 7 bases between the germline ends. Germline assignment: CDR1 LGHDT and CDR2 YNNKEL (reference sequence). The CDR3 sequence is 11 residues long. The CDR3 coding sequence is TGTGCCAGCAGCCGGAATTCCGAGCAGTACTTC. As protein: CASSRNSEQYF.

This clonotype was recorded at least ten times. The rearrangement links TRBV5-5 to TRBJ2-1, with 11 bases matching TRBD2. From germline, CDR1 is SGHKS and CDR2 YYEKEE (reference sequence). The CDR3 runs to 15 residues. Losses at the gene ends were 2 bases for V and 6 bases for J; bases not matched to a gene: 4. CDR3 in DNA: TGTGCCAGCAGCTTTTCACTAGCGGGAGTCAATGAGCAGTTCTTC. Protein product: CASSFSLAGVNEQFF.

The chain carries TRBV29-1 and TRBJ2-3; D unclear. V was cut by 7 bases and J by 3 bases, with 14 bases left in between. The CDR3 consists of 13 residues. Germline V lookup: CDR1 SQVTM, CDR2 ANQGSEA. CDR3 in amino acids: CSGYLGSTDTQYF. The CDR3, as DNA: TGCAGCGGTTACTTGGGTAGTACAGATACGCAGTATTTT.

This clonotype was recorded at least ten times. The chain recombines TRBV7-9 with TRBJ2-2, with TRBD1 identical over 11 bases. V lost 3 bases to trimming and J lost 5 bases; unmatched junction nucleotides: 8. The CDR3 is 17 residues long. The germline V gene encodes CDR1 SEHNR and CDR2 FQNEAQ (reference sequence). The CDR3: CASSFGLGTGGTGELFF. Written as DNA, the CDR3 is TGTGCCAGCAGCTTCGGACTTGGGACAGGGGGGACCGGGGAGCTGTTTTTT.

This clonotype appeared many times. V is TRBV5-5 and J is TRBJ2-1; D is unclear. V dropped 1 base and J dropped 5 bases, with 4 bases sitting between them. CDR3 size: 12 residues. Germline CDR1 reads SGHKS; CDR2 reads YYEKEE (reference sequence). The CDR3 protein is CASSLYNNEQFF. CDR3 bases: TGTGCCAGCAGCTTGTATAACAATGAGCAGTTCTTC. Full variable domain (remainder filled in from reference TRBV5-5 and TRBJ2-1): DAGVTQSPTHLIKTRGQQVTLRCSPISGHKSVSWYQQVLGQGPQFIFQYYEKEERGRGNFPDRFSARQFPNYSSELNVNALLLGDSALYLCASSLYNNEQFFGPGTRLTVL.

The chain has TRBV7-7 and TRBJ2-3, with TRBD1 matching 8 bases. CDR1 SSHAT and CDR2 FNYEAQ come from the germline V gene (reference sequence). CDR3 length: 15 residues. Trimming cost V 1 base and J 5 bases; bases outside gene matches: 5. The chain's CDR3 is CASSLGQGAGDTQYF. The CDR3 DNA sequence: TGTGCCAGCAGCTTAGGGCAGGGGGCGGGAGATACGCAGTATTTT. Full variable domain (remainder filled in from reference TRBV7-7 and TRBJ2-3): GAGVSQSPRYKVTKRGQDVTLRCDPISSHATLYWYQQALGQGPEFLTYFNYEAQPDKSGLPSDRFSAERPEGSISTLTIQRTEQRDSAMYRCASSLGQGAGDTQYFGPGTRLTVL.

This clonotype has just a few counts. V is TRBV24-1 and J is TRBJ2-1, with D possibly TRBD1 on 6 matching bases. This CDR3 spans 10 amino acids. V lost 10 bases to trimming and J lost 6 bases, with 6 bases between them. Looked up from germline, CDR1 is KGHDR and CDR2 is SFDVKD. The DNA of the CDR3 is TGTGCCACAGGGGGCAATGAGCAGTTCTTC. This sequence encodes CATGGNEQFF.

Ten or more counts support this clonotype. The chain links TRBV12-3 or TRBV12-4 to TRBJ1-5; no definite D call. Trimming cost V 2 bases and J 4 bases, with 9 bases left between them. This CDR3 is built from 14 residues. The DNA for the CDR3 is TGTGCCAGCAGTTTAAGTCTAGGGAATCAGCCCCAGCATTTT. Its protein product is CASSLSLGNQPQHF.

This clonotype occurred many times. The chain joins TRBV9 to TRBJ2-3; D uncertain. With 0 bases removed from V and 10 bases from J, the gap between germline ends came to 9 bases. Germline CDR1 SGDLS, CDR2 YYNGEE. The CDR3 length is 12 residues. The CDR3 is CASSVEMGSQYF. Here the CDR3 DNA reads TGTGCCAGCAGCGTAGAAATGGGATCGCAGTATTTT.